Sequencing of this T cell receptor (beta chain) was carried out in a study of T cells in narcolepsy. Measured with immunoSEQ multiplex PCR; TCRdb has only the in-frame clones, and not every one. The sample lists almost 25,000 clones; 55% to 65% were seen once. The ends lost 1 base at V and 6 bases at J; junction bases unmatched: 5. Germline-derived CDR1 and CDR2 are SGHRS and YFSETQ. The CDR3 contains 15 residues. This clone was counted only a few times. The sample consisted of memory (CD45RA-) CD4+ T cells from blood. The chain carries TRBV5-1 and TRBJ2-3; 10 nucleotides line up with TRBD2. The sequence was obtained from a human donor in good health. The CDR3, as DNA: TGCGCCAGCAGCTTGTGGATAGCGGGAGGCGATACGCAGTATTTT. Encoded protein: CASSLWIAGGDTQYF. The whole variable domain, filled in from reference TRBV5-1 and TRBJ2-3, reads KAGVTQTPRYLIKTRGQQVTLSCSPISGHRSVSWYQQTPGQGLQFLFEYFSETQRNKGNFPGRFSGRQFSNSRSEMNVSTLELGDSALYLCASSLWIAGGDTQYFGPGTRLTVL.